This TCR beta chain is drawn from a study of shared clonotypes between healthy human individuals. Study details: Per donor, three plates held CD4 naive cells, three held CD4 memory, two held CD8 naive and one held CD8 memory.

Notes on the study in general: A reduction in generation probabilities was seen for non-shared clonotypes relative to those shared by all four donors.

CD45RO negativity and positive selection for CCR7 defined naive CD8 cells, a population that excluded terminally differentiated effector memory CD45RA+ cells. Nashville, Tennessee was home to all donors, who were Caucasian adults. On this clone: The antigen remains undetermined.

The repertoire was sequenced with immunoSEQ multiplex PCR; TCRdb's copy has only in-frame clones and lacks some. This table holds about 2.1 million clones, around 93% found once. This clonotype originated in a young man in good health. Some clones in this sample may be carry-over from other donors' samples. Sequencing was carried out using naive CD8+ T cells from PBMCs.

The CDR3, as DNA: TGTGCCAGCAGTCCGCTCGGGGCACTCCAAGAGACCCAGTACTTC. Encoded protein: CASSPLGALQETQYF. The rearrangement uses TRBV27 and TRBJ2-5, with D possibly being TRBD1 or TRBD2 (5 bases each). Germline V gene sequence: CDR1 MNHEY, CDR2 SMNVEV (reference sequence). This CDR3 has 15 amino acids. Trimming stripped 5 bases from V and 1 base from J, with 14 bases between.